The sequence of this T cell receptor beta chain was determined in a study of blood T cells in healthy people across ages. Study-level findings and limits: The lack of PBMC sorting stopped any conclusive naive versus antigen-experienced comparison. No one knew whether donors had CMV, which possibly confounded expanded clonotype changes.

This clonotype was seen once. The antigen remains unidentified. With a J-beta primer mix and a sample-barcoded 5' primer, a second PCR ran roughly 7 to 11 cycles. Unique molecular identifiers of 12 random nucleotides labeled each cDNA. One entry per CDR3 protein results from TCRdb running MiXCR on the 5' RACE reads. The sample has 600,000 to 850,000 distinct CDR3 sequences, 40% to 45% seen once. In each sample, at least 6 million PBMCs were isolated. Trimming removed 7 bases from V and 7 bases from J, with 17 bases in between. This CDR3 region has 13 residues. Germline V gives CDR1 SQVTM, CDR2 ANQGSEA. The genes are TRBV29-1 and TRBJ2-1, with a possible D match to TRBD2 (7 bases). The sequencing input was blood. This TCR was sampled from a woman in her sixties in good health. In DNA, the CDR3 is TGCAGCGGTGATAGGGGGGGGGTGAATGAGCAGTTCTTC. Protein product: CSGDRGGVNEQFF.